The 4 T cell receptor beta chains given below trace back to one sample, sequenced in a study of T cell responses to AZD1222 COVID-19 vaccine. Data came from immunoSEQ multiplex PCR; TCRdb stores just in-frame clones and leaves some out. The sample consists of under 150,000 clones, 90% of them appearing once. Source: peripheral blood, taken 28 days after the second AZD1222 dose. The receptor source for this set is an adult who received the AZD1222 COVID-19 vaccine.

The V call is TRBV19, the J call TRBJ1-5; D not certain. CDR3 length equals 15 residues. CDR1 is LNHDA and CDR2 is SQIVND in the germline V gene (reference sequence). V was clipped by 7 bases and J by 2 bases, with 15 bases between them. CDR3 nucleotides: TGTGCCAGTAAGGTGATTGGGGAGGGCAATCAGCCCCAGCATTTT. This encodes CASKVIGEGNQPQHF.

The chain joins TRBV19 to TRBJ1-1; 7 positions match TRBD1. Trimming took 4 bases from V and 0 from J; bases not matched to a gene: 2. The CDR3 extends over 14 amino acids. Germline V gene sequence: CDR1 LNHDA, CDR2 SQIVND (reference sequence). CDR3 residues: CASSNTGVNTEAFF. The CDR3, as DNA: TGTGCCAGTAGTAATACAGGGGTGAACACTGAAGCTTTCTTT.

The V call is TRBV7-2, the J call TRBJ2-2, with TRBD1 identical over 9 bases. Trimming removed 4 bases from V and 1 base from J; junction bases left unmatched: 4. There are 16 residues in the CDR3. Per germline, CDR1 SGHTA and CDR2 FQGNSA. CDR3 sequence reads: CASSSWTGVNTGELFF. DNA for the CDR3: TGTGCCAGCAGCTCCTGGACAGGGGTGAACACCGGGGAGCTGTTTTTT.

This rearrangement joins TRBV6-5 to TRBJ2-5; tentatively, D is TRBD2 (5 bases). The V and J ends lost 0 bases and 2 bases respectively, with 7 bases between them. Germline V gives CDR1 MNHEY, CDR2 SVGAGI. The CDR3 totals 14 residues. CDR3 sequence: CASSYSGGQETQYF. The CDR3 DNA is TGTGCCAGCAGTTACTCAGGAGGACAAGAGACCCAGTACTTC.